The entry below describes one TCR beta chain. Its specificity is not known. This sample was taken from a study of pediatric ulcerative colitis. Whole-study results and caveats: Substantially fewer templates came from a couple of patients' blood samples. Blood-rectal clonal overlap within each person was significantly higher in ulcerative colitis patients than controls.

The method was immunoSEQ multiplex PCR; TCRdb's version includes in-frame clones alone and lacks a portion of them. Of 45,000 to 55,000 clones in the sample, 78% were seen once. During colonoscopy, one to two rectal pinch biopsies were collected. Sequences were obtained from gut tissue. This receptor was taken from a girl between 5 and 17 years old with moderate ulcerative colitis.

This CDR3 is CASIKVGRNTGELFF. The CDR3 DNA sequence: TGTGCCAGCATCAAAGTAGGGCGGAACACCGGGGAGCTGTTTTTT. The chain recombines TRBV7-9 with TRBJ2-2; D unresolved. CDR3 size: 15 residues. Trimming took off 7 bases at V and 1 base at J, with 13 bases between the two ends. Germline V gene lookup returns CDR1 SEHNR and CDR2 FQNEAQ (reference sequence).